One sample yielded the 14 T cell receptor beta chains listed below, sequenced in a study of shared clonotypes between healthy human individuals. Generated by immunoSEQ multiplex PCR, the TCRdb table keeps only in-frame clones and is missing some. The sample includes 2 million to 3 million clones, over 85% seen only once; the top ten take 0.36%. Sequenced input: naive CD4+ T cells from PBMCs. Subset here: CD45RA+ positively selected. The receptors stem from a young man in good health. Some clones in this sample may be carry-over from other donors' samples.

This chain joins TRBV7-3 and TRBJ1-2; no reliable D call. Trimming took 1 base from V and 0 from J, leaving 9 bases between them. Germline CDR1 is SGHTA and CDR2 is FQGTGA. The CDR3 has 15 amino acids. The CDR3 protein is CASSLMGIANYGYTF. CDR3 bases: TGTGCCAGCAGCTTAATGGGGATTGCTAACTATGGCTACACCTTC.

The CDR3, as DNA: TGTGCCAGCAGCTCAGGACAGGGGAGGTATGAAAAACTGTTTTTT. Protein: CASSSGQGRYEKLFF. V gene TRBV11-2 combines with J gene TRBJ1-4, with 9 bases aligning to TRBD1. Germline-derived CDR1 and CDR2 are SGHAT and FQNNGV. The CDR3 has 15 residues. V trimming: 4 bases; J trimming: 6 bases; junction bases outside the gene matches: 6.

This chain joins TRBV2 and TRBJ2-4; 11 bases are a match to TRBD2. J was trimmed by 3 bases and V by 4 bases; bases with no gene match: 5. The CDR3 has 16 amino acids. Germline CDR1 is SNHLY and CDR2 is FYNNEI. The CDR3 sequence: CASSALAGGIKNIQYF. The DNA for the CDR3 is TGTGCCAGCAGTGCTCTAGCGGGAGGCATCAAAAACATTCAGTACTTC.

This chain links TRBV5-1 with TRBJ2-7; 9 bases map to TRBD2. CDR3 length equals 15 residues. Germline V gene lookup returns CDR1 SGHRS and CDR2 YFSETQ. V dropped 0 bases and J dropped 2; count of bases not matched to a gene: 3. The CDR3 protein is CASSLVSSGTYEQYF. The CDR3, as DNA: TGCGCCAGCAGCTTGGTTTCTAGCGGGACCTACGAGCAGTACTTC.

About this clone: Distinct nucleotide sequences in the sample also encode this CDR3. V gene TRBV7-2 combines with J gene TRBJ2-5; tentatively, D is TRBD2 (6 bases). Germline values: CDR1 SGHTA, CDR2 FQGNSA. The CDR3 has 13 amino acids. V was pared by 5 bases and J by 1 base, with 8 bases between. CDR3 residues: CASSLGGQETQYF. The CDR3 DNA follows: TGTGCCAGCAGCCTGGGGGGCCAAGAGACCCAGTACTTC.

This sequence joins TRBV10-1 and TRBJ2-1; 9 bases are a match to TRBD2. Trimming at V came to 10 bases and at J to 6 bases, leaving 16 bases not matched to a gene. The CDR3 totals 16 residues. In germline, CDR1 is WNHNN, CDR2 SYGVQD (reference sequence). The CDR3 DNA reads TGCGCCACCAGCATGCGGGAGGGTAATTTGGGCAATGAGCAGTTCTTC. It is translated as CATSMREGNLGNEQFF.

J is TRBJ1-4 and V is TRBV5-1; D possibly corresponds to TRBD1 (6 bases). The CDR3 loop spans 14 amino acids. Germline CDR1 is SGHRS and CDR2 is YFSETQ. V gave up 3 bases and J gave up 8 bases, with 14 bases separating them. The CDR3 nucleotides read TGCGCCAGCAGCTCTGACAGGTCCGACGAAAAACTGTTTTTT. Amino acid sequence: CASSSDRSDEKLFF.

V is TRBV7-2 and J is TRBJ1-5; D is unresolved. Looked up from germline, CDR1 is SGHTA and CDR2 is FQGNSA. V was trimmed by 1 base and J by 3 bases, leaving 16 bases between them. This CDR3 has 17 amino acids. The CDR3, as DNA: TGTGCCAGCAGCTTAGAAAGGGCAGGAAGACCCAATCAGCCCCAGCATTTT. Its translation is CASSLERAGRPNQPQHF.

The chain employs TRBV6-5 and TRBJ1-5, with D maybe TRBD1 (6 bases). CDR1 and CDR2 (germline): MNHEY, SVGAGI. The V end lost 2 bases, the J end lost 2 bases, and 13 bases lay between the germline ends. CDR3 length: 16 residues. The DNA of the CDR3 is TGTGCCAGCAGTTACGGCAGGGGAAGGGGCAATCAGCCCCAGCATTTT. Translated: CASSYGRGRGNQPQHF.

The V call is TRBV18, the J call TRBJ1-4, with D perhaps matching TRBD1 (5 bases). CDR3 length: 14 residues. V lost 5 bases to trimming and J lost 7 bases, with 14 bases between them. The V gene's germline CDR1 is KGHSH and CDR2 LQKENI. CDR3 bases: TGTGCCAGCTCATCACAGGATCCAGGTGAAAAACTGTTTTTT. This codes for CASSSQDPGEKLFF.

The chain combines TRBV7-3 with TRBJ2-1, with a possible D match to TRBD2 (6 bases). The V and J ends lost 0 bases and 6 bases respectively, with 9 bases between them. Germline V gene data show CDR1 as SGHTA and CDR2 as FQGTGA. The CDR3 sequence is 14 residues long. This chain's CDR3 is CASSLTTSSNEQFF. Written as DNA, the CDR3 is TGTGCCAGCAGCTTAACTACTAGCTCCAATGAGCAGTTCTTC.

This chain joins TRBV29-1 and TRBJ1-1; D gene unclear. This CDR3 has 11 residues. The V gene lost 6 bases and the J gene lost 8 bases, with 13 bases spanning the gap. Germline V gives CDR1 SQVTM, CDR2 ANQGSEA. The CDR3 loop is CSVAPVGEAFF. The CDR3 nucleotides read TGCAGCGTCGCACCGGTAGGGGAAGCTTTCTTT.

This clone was counted a single time. This sequence joins TRBV9 and TRBJ2-5, with D unresolved. The CDR3 covers 13 residues. Trimming stripped 0 bases from V and 5 bases from J, with 8 bases between. Germline V gives CDR1 SGDLS, CDR2 YYNGEE. CDR3 protein: CASSVELRETQYF. The CDR3, as DNA: TGTGCCAGCAGCGTAGAACTCCGGGAGACCCAGTACTTC.

This rearrangement joins TRBV27 to TRBJ1-2; no clear D. The CDR3 runs to 14 residues. The V end lost 2 bases, the J end lost 2 bases, and 9 bases lay between the germline ends. Germline V CDR1 and CDR2: MNHEY, SMNVEV (reference sequence). The CDR3 coding sequence is TGTGCCAGCAGTTTAGTCAGTCAAAACTATGGCTACACCTTC. Amino acids: CASSLVSQNYGYTF.